The rows below give T cell receptor beta chains drawn from one sample of a study of beta chain features in type 1 diabetes. Repertoires were generated with immunoSEQ multiplex PCR, while TCRdb's copy carries only in-frame clones and drops some. The sample records about 140,000 clones, 9.5% to 10% being singletons. Material: central memory CD4+ T cells from blood. All receptors come from a woman in her forties in good health. Each CDR3 is given with its conserved first and last residue. D genes are given only for firm matches.

j_call: TRBJ1-1; v_call: TRBV19; d_call: TRBD1; cdr3_aa: CASRDRGLNAEAFF
j_call: TRBJ2-3; v_call: TRBV7-2; d_call: NA; cdr3_aa: CASSPETLITQYF
j_call: TRBJ1-2; v_call: TRBV6-6; d_call: TRBD1; cdr3_aa: CASRRTGSDGYTF
j_call: TRBJ2-7; v_call: TRBV2; d_call: NA; cdr3_aa: CASSPGHSSYEQYF
j_call: TRBJ2-3; v_call: TRBV7-2; d_call: TRBD2; cdr3_aa: CASSSAGTSGDTQYF
j_call: TRBJ1-1; v_call: TRBV6-4; d_call: NA; cdr3_aa: CASREHRNTEAFF
j_call: TRBJ2-7; v_call: TRBV7-2; d_call: NA; cdr3_aa: CASSFLQGSREQYF
j_call: TRBJ2-7; v_call: TRBV7-6; d_call: TRBD1; cdr3_aa: CASSKSTGQGTYEQYF
j_call: TRBJ1-2; v_call: TRBV4-1; d_call: NA; cdr3_aa: CASSQDSTGSYYGYTF
j_call: TRBJ1-1; v_call: TRBV18; d_call: NA; cdr3_aa: CASSPRGLDAFF
j_call: TRBJ2-2; v_call: TRBV19; d_call: TRBD1; cdr3_aa: CASVDRGGNTGELFF
j_call: TRBJ2-5; v_call: TRBV29-1; d_call: TRBD2; cdr3_aa: CSVSLAGGRETQYF
j_call: TRBJ1-6; v_call: TRBV6-6; d_call: TRBD1; cdr3_aa: CASSYLQGNSPLHF
j_call: TRBJ2-4; v_call: TRBV5-4; d_call: TRBD1; cdr3_aa: CASSYDRGQNIQYF
j_call: TRBJ2-7; v_call: TRBV18; d_call: NA; cdr3_aa: CASSPQKGGQYF
j_call: TRBJ2-1; v_call: TRBV10-3; d_call: NA; cdr3_aa: CAISESGSLYNEQFF
j_call: TRBJ2-7; v_call: TRBV18; d_call: TRBD2; cdr3_aa: CASSPQRIGTKLAGGPNEQYF
j_call: TRBJ2-5; v_call: TRBV7-2; d_call: TRBD1; cdr3_aa: CASSLYRGWETQYF
j_call: TRBJ1-4; v_call: TRBV6-5; d_call: NA; cdr3_aa: CASRGGTEKLFF
j_call: TRBJ1-1; v_call: TRBV6-5; d_call: NA; cdr3_aa: CASKSQGGTFF
j_call: TRBJ1-2; v_call: TRBV2; d_call: TRBD1; cdr3_aa: CASSSGQGAANDYTF
j_call: TRBJ2-2; v_call: TRBV19; d_call: TRBD1; cdr3_aa: CACYRGDTDGELFF
j_call: TRBJ2-5; v_call: TRBV5-4; d_call: TRBD1; cdr3_aa: CASSFDQGAGETQYF
j_call: TRBJ2-5; v_call: TRBV7-9; d_call: TRBD2; cdr3_aa: CASSFPRLAGGPYQETQYF
j_call: TRBJ2-5; v_call: TRBV23-1; d_call: NA; cdr3_aa: CASSPQETQYF
j_call: TRBJ2-1; v_call: TRBV19; d_call: TRBD2; cdr3_aa: CASSRTRSVVLGEQFF
j_call: TRBJ1-2; v_call: TRBV19; d_call: TRBD1; cdr3_aa: CASSEQGARDYGYTF
j_call: TRBJ1-1; v_call: TRBV5-1; d_call: NA; cdr3_aa: CASSLSAGRMNTEAFF
j_call: TRBJ1-6; v_call: TRBV4-3; d_call: NA; cdr3_aa: CASSQARGRDSPLHF
j_call: TRBJ1-2; v_call: TRBV29-1; d_call: TRBD1; cdr3_aa: CSVFGDRADNYGYTF
j_call: TRBJ2-1; v_call: TRBV7-8; d_call: TRBD2; cdr3_aa: CASSLAGLAGGRGSYNEQFF
j_call: TRBJ2-4; v_call: TRBV21-1; d_call: NA; cdr3_aa: CASLSSYRNF
j_call: TRBJ2-2; v_call: TRBV29-1; d_call: TRBD1; cdr3_aa: CSVAGTGGDTGELFF
j_call: TRBJ1-1; v_call: TRBV6-5; d_call: NA; cdr3_aa: CASSYGREAFF
j_call: TRBJ2-7; v_call: TRBV9; d_call: NA; cdr3_aa: CASSVEPLETYEQYF
j_call: TRBJ2-7; v_call: TRBV7-2; d_call: NA; cdr3_aa: CASSLRDLREQYF
j_call: TRBJ2-2; v_call: TRBV15; d_call: TRBD2; cdr3_aa: CATSRGTSGDATGELFF